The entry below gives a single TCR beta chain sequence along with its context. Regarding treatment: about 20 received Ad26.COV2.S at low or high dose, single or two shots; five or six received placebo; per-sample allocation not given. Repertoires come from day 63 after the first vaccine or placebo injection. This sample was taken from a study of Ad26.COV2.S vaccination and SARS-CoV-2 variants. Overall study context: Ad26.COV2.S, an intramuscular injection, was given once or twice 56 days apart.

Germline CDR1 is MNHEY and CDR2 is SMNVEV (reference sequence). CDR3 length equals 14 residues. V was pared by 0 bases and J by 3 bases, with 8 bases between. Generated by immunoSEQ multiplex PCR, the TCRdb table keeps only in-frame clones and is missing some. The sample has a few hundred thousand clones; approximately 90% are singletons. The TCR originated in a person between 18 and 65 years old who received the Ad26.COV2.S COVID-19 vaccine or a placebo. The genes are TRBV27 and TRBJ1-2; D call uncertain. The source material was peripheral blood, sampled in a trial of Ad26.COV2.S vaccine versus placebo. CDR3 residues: CASSLSSEHYGYTF. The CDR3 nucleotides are TGTGCCAGCAGTTTATCGTCGGAACACTATGGCTACACCTTC.